Included here is one TCR beta chain sequence, with context. Antigen unknown. UMIs and a universal primer site were added when TCR cDNA was made by 5'RACE template switching. MiXCR, run by TCRdb on the 5' RACE reads, gives a single entry per CDR3 protein. The sample lists 200,000 to 300,000 distinct CDR3 sequences, roughly 13% occurring once. The sample belongs to a study of T cells after yellow fever vaccination. Study-wide findings and caveats: The secondary response was weaker but peaked faster, day 5 versus 15.

Germline CDR1 PRHDT, CDR2 FYEKMQ (reference sequence). V dropped 2 bases and J dropped 5 bases, with 7 bases sitting between them. The CDR3 consists of 12 residues. V gene TRBV13 combines with J gene TRBJ2-7; D uncertain. The material was CD4+ T cells sorted from PBMCs, obtained 45 days after the yellow fever booster vaccination. The sequence came from a man aged 25-45 years who received the YFV17D yellow fever vaccine. CDR3 region: CASSLRPHEQYF. CDR3 in DNA: TGTGCCAGCAGCTTAAGGCCCCACGAGCAGTACTTC.